Here is one T cell receptor beta chain with its context. The antigen is not known. The sample belongs to a study of cytomegalovirus exposure and HLA in healthy donors. V was cut by 7 bases and J by 8 bases, with 18 bases left in between. Germline V gene lookup returns CDR1 MNHEY and CDR2 SVGAGI. The CDR3 contains 15 residues. General study findings and limits: Later, an analysis found that common viral pathogens appeared to be linked with several of the most significant clusters. Earlier analysis found most TCR beta V segments productive about 87% or about 30% of the time. TCR beta sequences numbering more than 15,000 were associated with HLA alleles at 0.05 false discovery rate in a later analysis.

Both 60 Vbeta primers and 13 Jbeta primers went into the PCR. Measured with immunoSEQ multiplex PCR; TCRdb has only the in-frame clones, and not every one. Among 75,000 to 100,000 clones listed, roughly two thirds were seen once. Sequencing input: PBMCs. The clonotype comes from a man aged 40-49 years in good health and CMV-seronegative. The rearrangement joins TRBV6-5 to TRBJ1-6, with D possibly matching TRBD1 (5 bases). CDR3 protein: CASTSEGPIYSPLHF. In nucleotides, the CDR3 is TGTGCCAGCACCTCGGAGGGGCCTATCTATTCACCCCTCCACTTT.